The clone carrying this T cell receptor beta chain is medium-sized. Its antigen is unidentified. Tregs were sorted as CD4+CD25+CD127-/low cells. The trim removed 3 bases at V and 0 bases at J, leaving 0 bases unmatched. The germline V gene encodes CDR1 MGHRA and CDR2 YSYEKL. The CDR3 is 14 amino acids. Overall study results and limits: In terms of TCR gene usage, tumor memory CD4+ T cells clustered together with blood and lymph node memory CD4+ cells, as well as with lymph node naive CD4+ cells.

TCRdb itself ran the 5' RACE reads through MiXCR, one entry per CDR3 protein. The data show about 9,100 distinct CDR3 sequences, around 15% seen once. The sequencing sample was made of Tregs sorted from blood. J is TRBJ2-3 and V is TRBV4-1, with 7 nucleotides matching TRBD1. The TCR comes from a female donor with breast cancer. The CDR3 DNA reads TGCGCCAGCAGCCAGACAGGGAGCACAGATACGCAGTATTTT. Amino acids: CASSQTGSTDTQYF.